The 32 T cell receptor beta chains below come from one sample, sequenced in a study of CD8+CD57+ T cells in acquired aplastic anemia. TCR beta VDJ combinations and CDR3 sequences were profiled from genomic DNA. TCRdb fed the reads into MiXCR, producing one record per CDR3 protein. The sample contains 200,000 or so distinct CDR3 sequences, 64% of which appear only once. Sequencing was carried out using sorted CD4+, CD8+, or CD8+CD57+ T cells (not recorded which) from PBMCs. The origin of the receptors is a human donor with severe aplastic anemia or a healthy control (not recorded which).

This chain links TRBV2 with TRBJ2-5; perhaps TRBD1 as D (5 bases). Per germline, CDR1 SNHLY and CDR2 FYNNEI. This CDR3 comprises 14 residues. CDR3 DNA sequence: TGTGTTTCCGACAGTCGGCAGATTCAAGAGACCCAGTACTTC. Amino acids: CVSDSRQIQETQYF.

In its sample, this clonotype was seen once. The rearrangement uses TRBV7-6 and TRBJ2-7; TRBD1 matches 7 bases. Germline V lookup: CDR1 SGHVS, CDR2 FNYEAQ. The V and J ends lost 5 bases and 5 bases, in that order; junction bases with no gene match: 9. CDR3 length: 14 residues. CDR3 sequence (DNA): TGTGCCAGCAGCCTAACAGGGGAGAGGGACGAGCAGTACTTC. This codes for CASSLTGERDEQYF.

The V call is TRBV10-3, the J call TRBJ2-3; no reliable D call. This CDR3 region has 14 residues. Germline V CDR1 and CDR2: ENHRY, SYGVKD. Deletions cut 10 bases from V and 0 bases from J, with 14 bases between. The CDR3 is CASWLGASTDTQYF. Written as DNA, the CDR3 is TGTGCCAGTTGGCTAGGAGCTAGCACAGATACGCAGTATTTT.

The V gene is TRBV24-1, the J gene TRBJ1-1, with D tentatively TRBD1 (5 bases). This CDR3 spans 14 amino acids. Germline CDR1 is KGHDR and CDR2 is SFDVKD. V was cut by 7 bases and J by 3 bases, with 14 bases left in between. In nucleotides, the CDR3 is TGTGCCACCAGAAAACAGGACGGGGACACTGAAGCTTTCTTT. Translation gives CATRKQDGDTEAFF.

The chain is built from TRBV9 and TRBJ2-3; the D is unclear. Germline V gives CDR1 SGDLS, CDR2 YYNGEE. This CDR3 region has 14 residues. V lost 4 bases, J lost 6 bases, and 15 bases lay in between. CDR3 residues: CASSPRRIDDTQYF. In DNA form, the CDR3 reads TGTGCCAGCAGCCCCCGCAGGATTGACGATACGCAGTATTTT.

J is TRBJ2-3 and V is TRBV7-3; a possible D gene is TRBD2 (6 bases). Germline V gene lookup returns CDR1 SGHTA and CDR2 FQGTGA. V dropped 5 bases and J dropped 4 bases, with 16 bases sitting between them. The CDR3 loop spans 15 amino acids. The CDR3 reads CASSPLGGPADTQYF. Written as DNA, the CDR3 is TGTGCCAGCAGCCCACTAGGAGGGCCGGCAGATACGCAGTATTTT.

This clonotype was found many times. J is TRBJ2-7 and V is TRBV12-3 or TRBV12-4; D is uncertain. This CDR3 has 11 amino acids. V lost 7 bases to trimming and J lost 3 bases, with 7 bases between them. The DNA for the CDR3 is TGTGCCAGCACCTTGGGCTACGAGCAGTACTTC. Translation: CASTLGYEQYF.

V is TRBV6-2 or TRBV6-3 and J is TRBJ2-5, with D tentatively TRBD2 (6 bases). V was shortened by 0 bases and J by 4 bases, with 9 bases between the two germline ends. The CDR3 is made up of 14 amino acids. Germline V gives CDR1 MNHEY, CDR2 SVGEGT. CDR3 sequence (DNA): TGTGCCAGCAGTTACTCGACGGGGGTAGAGACCCAGTACTTC. Its translation: CASSYSTGVETQYF.

This clonotype came up a few times. The chain recombines TRBV7-9 with TRBJ1-1; tentatively, D is TRBD1 (6 bases). Germline V gene sequence: CDR1 SEHNR, CDR2 FQNEAQ (reference sequence). The CDR3 loop spans 14 amino acids. Trimming took 4 bases from V and 1 from J, leaving 10 bases between them. CDR3 protein: CASSSRGGNTEAFF. The CDR3 nucleotides are TGTGCCAGCAGCTCCAGGGGTGGGAACACTGAAGCTTTCTTT.

This clonotype was recorded only once. The V call is TRBV7-9, the J call TRBJ1-2; D unclear. The germline gives CDR1 SEHNR, CDR2 FQNEAQ (reference sequence). V was trimmed by 3 bases and J by 6 bases, leaving 20 bases between them. The CDR3 totals 16 residues. CDR3 residues: CASSLWGRKELNGYTF. CDR3 nucleotides: TGTGCCAGCAGCTTGTGGGGAAGGAAAGAATTGAATGGCTACACCTTC.

This clonotype was seen many times. DNA for the CDR3: TGCGCCAGCCTAGGACACCGAGAAGATACGCAGTATTTT. This translates into CASLGHREDTQYF. V and J are TRBV5-1 and TRBJ2-3; the D gene is possibly TRBD1 (5 bases). Deletions cut 7 bases from V and 5 bases from J, with 14 bases between. This CDR3 contains 13 residues. The germline V gene has CDR1 SGHRS and CDR2 YFSETQ.

J is TRBJ2-6 and V is TRBV2; the D gene is possibly TRBD2 (5 bases). Trimming removed 6 bases from V and 0 bases from J, with 12 bases in between. The CDR3 consists of 16 residues. CDR1 SNHLY and CDR2 FYNNEI come from the germline V gene. Here the CDR3 reads CASRRGRLSGANVLTF. CDR3 DNA sequence: TGTGCCAGCAGGAGAGGGCGTCTCTCTGGGGCCAACGTCCTGACTTTC.

J is TRBJ1-2 and V is TRBV19; D gene uncertain. Germline V CDR1 and CDR2: LNHDA, SQIVND (reference sequence). Deletions cut 1 base from V and 4 bases from J, with 16 bases between. This CDR3 comprises 16 residues. CDR3 protein: CASSIGVGRIIYGYTF. In DNA, the CDR3 is TGTGCCAGTAGTATAGGAGTCGGCCGGATTATCTATGGCTACACCTTC.

The chain links TRBV25-1 to TRBJ2-7; 7 nucleotides line up with TRBD2. Per the germline V gene, CDR1 is MGHDK and CDR2 is SYGVNS. The CDR3 contains 14 residues. V trimming: 5 bases; J trimming: 2 bases; junction bases outside the gene matches: 6. The CDR3 coding sequence is TGTGCCAGCAGTTTAGCGGGTCAGACCTACGAGCAGTACTTC. Translated: CASSLAGQTYEQYF.

This clonotype was counted a few times. A much larger clone lies a single base off, so this may be a read error. The genes are TRBV6-2 or TRBV6-3 and TRBJ2-7, with D possibly TRBD2 on 5 matching bases. The ends were cut back, 5 bases at V and 4 bases at J, with 12 bases in the middle. The V gene's germline CDR1 is MNHEY and CDR2 SVGEGT. The CDR3 loop spans 13 amino acids. In DNA, the CDR3 is TGTGCCAGCAGTATACGGAGGACTTACGAGCAGTACTTC. This codes for CASSIRRTYEQYF.

This clonotype was seen many times. V gene TRBV19 combines with J gene TRBJ2-7, with D unresolved. Germline CDR1 LNHDA, CDR2 SQIVND (reference sequence). The CDR3 runs 14 residues. Between the trimmed V and J ends, which lost 5 bases and 4 bases, there was a span of 15 bases. CDR3 bases: TGTGCCAGTAGTGAAATCCTGGGGTTTTACGAGCAGTACTTC. Protein product: CASSEILGFYEQYF.

The V and J genes are TRBV29-1 and TRBJ2-7; a possible D gene is TRBD1 (5 bases). V gave up 3 bases and J gave up 6 bases, with 15 bases separating them. This CDR3 is built from 13 residues. Germline CDR1 SQVTM, CDR2 ANQGSEA. The CDR3 sequence: CSVDLGGRAEQYF. The CDR3 region has the DNA TGCAGCGTTGATCTAGGTGGCAGGGCCGAGCAGTACTTC.

The J gene is TRBJ1-2, the V gene TRBV7-9, with D perhaps matching TRBD1 (6 bases). V lost 5 bases to trimming and J lost 4 bases, with 14 bases between them. Per the germline V gene, CDR1 is SEHNR and CDR2 is FQNEAQ (reference sequence). This CDR3 is built from 14 residues. This chain's CDR3 is CASSTRDTSYGYTF. CDR3 nucleotide sequence: TGTGCCAGCAGCACCCGGGACACTTCCTATGGCTACACCTTC.

The count of this clonotype is one. Since a much larger clone is just one base distant, this may be a read error. This sequence joins TRBV6-5 and TRBJ1-2, with 8 bases fitting TRBD1. Germline V gene sequence: CDR1 MNHEY, CDR2 SVGAGI. The V and J ends lost 0 bases and 4 bases, in that order; junction bases with no gene match: 16. CDR3 size: 19 residues. The CDR3 sequence: CASSYSNVAGGEYGYGYTF. CDR3 nucleotide sequence: TGTGCCAGCAGTTACTCCAACGTGGCAGGGGGCGAATATGGCTATGGCTACACCTTC.

The CDR3 DNA reads TGCGCCAGCAACGGACAGGGGTTTGACGAGCAGTACTTC. Amino acid sequence: CASNGQGFDEQYF. This sequence joins TRBV5-1 and TRBJ2-7, with 9 bases fitting TRBD1. Trimming took 6 bases from V and 5 from J; bases not matched to a gene: 6. CDR3 length: 13 amino acids. Looked up from germline, CDR1 is SGHRS and CDR2 is YFSETQ.

The chain has TRBV4-2 and TRBJ2-7; the match to TRBD2 covers 7 bases. CDR1 and CDR2 (germline): LGHNA, YNFKEQ. With V trimmed by 0 bases and J by 3 bases, 2 bases remained unmatched. The CDR3 extends over 14 amino acids. The CDR3 loop is CASSQDRTSYEQYF. In DNA, the CDR3 is TGTGCCAGCAGCCAAGACCGGACTAGCTACGAGCAGTACTTC.

This clonotype was counted a few times. The chain couples TRBV20-1 to TRBJ1-5, with D possibly TRBD1 on 5 matching bases. The CDR3 is made up of 14 amino acids. The V gene lost 3 bases and the J gene lost 7 bases, with 16 bases spanning the gap. Per the germline V gene, CDR1 is DFQATT and CDR2 is SNEGSKA (reference sequence). This chain's CDR3 is CSASRGSESQPQHF. In DNA form, the CDR3 reads TGCAGTGCTAGTCGGGGCTCAGAATCACAGCCCCAGCATTTT.

This clonotype has just a few counts. The chain links TRBV24-1 to TRBJ2-7; the D call may be TRBD1 or TRBD2 (5 bases each). The CDR3 extends over 15 amino acids. In germline, CDR1 is KGHDR, CDR2 SFDVKD. V gave up 4 bases and J gave up 2 bases, with 14 bases separating them. CDR3 nucleotides: TGTGCCACCAGTGAGGGACGGACGTACCCCTACGAGCAGTACTTC. Its translation is CATSEGRTYPYEQYF.

A few counts support this clonotype. The rearrangement links TRBV20-1 to TRBJ1-3; 8 nucleotides match TRBD1. Germline V gene data show CDR1 as DFQATT and CDR2 as SNEGSKA (reference sequence). This CDR3 has 13 amino acids. Here the CDR3 reads CTVRDRGGNTIYF. The CDR3, as DNA: TGCACCGTACGAGACAGGGGTGGAAACACCATATATTTT.

The chain links TRBV2 to TRBJ2-6; D unclear. In germline, CDR1 is SNHLY, CDR2 FYNNEI. V was clipped by 4 bases and J by 0 bases, with 4 bases between them. The CDR3 length is 14 residues. DNA for the CDR3: TGTGCCAGCAGTGTCCGCTCTGGGGCCAACGTCCTGACTTTC. Amino acid sequence: CASSVRSGANVLTF.

Worth noting for this clonotype: The junction does not match germline at one end; this may be a read error. V is TRBV7-9 and J is TRBJ2-5; D ambiguous. Germline V gene sequence: CDR1 SEHNR, CDR2 FQNEAQ (reference sequence). CDR3 length: 12 residues. As DNA, the CDR3 is TGTGCCAGCAGCTTAGGGATGGAGACCCAGTGCTTC. Its translation: CASSLGMETQCF.

This clonotype was detected many times. This sequence joins TRBV12-5 and TRBJ1-1, with D maybe TRBD1 (5 bases). This CDR3 is built from 12 residues. Germline V lookup: CDR1 LGHNT, CDR2 FRNRAP. The V gene lost 1 base and the J gene lost 5 bases, with 5 bases spanning the gap. DNA for the CDR3: TGTGCTAGTGGTTTGGGGGGGACTGAAGCTTTCTTT. Protein: CASGLGGTEAFF.

The chain combines TRBV19 with TRBJ1-1; no clear D. Looked up from germline, CDR1 is LNHDA and CDR2 is SQIVND (reference sequence). V shed 4 bases and J shed 1 base, with 7 bases lying between them. The CDR3 totals 13 residues. CDR3 coding DNA: TGTGCCAGTAGTACCGTCCCGAACACTGAAGCTTTCTTT. This codes for CASSTVPNTEAFF.

Only one count was recorded for this clonotype. The J gene is TRBJ1-1, the V gene TRBV15; no reliable D call. Germline V lookup: CDR1 LNHNV, CDR2 YYDKDF (reference sequence). V lost 3 bases and J lost 2, with 1 base in between. This CDR3 spans 11 amino acids. The CDR3 DNA follows: TGTGCCACCAGCAGTAACACTGAAGCTTTCTTT. Translation gives CATSSNTEAFF.

The chain has TRBV20-1 and TRBJ2-6, with 7 nucleotides matching TRBD1. CDR3 size: 18 residues. J lost 0 bases, V lost 0 bases, and 8 bases had no gene match. The germline CDR1 and CDR2 sequences are DFQATT and SNEGSKA (reference sequence). In DNA, the CDR3 is TGCAGTGCTAGAGATCTACAGGGGTCGACCTCTGGGGCCAACGTCCTGACTTTC. Its protein is CSARDLQGSTSGANVLTF.

This clonotype was seen only once. This chain connects TRBV5-4 to TRBJ1-6; 7 bases align to TRBD1. With V trimmed by 2 bases and J by 7 bases, 18 bases remained unmatched. The CDR3 spans 19 residues. CDR1 and CDR2 (germline): SGHNT, YYREEE (reference sequence). CDR3 sequence reads: CASSFSSRQGQRPNSPLHF. CDR3 nucleotides: TGTGCCAGCAGCTTCTCCTCCCGACAGGGACAAAGACCCAATTCACCCCTCCACTTT.

Only a few counts were recorded for this clonotype. CDR3 in amino acids: CASRGTGTPLHF. The CDR3 DNA sequence: TGTGCCAGCAGGGGGACAGGTACACCCCTCCACTTT. V gene TRBV2 combines with J gene TRBJ1-6, with 8 bases aligning to TRBD1. The CDR3 is made up of 12 amino acids. The germline gives CDR1 SNHLY, CDR2 FYNNEI. Germline trimming cut 6 bases from V and 11 bases from J; bases unmatched to any gene: 3.